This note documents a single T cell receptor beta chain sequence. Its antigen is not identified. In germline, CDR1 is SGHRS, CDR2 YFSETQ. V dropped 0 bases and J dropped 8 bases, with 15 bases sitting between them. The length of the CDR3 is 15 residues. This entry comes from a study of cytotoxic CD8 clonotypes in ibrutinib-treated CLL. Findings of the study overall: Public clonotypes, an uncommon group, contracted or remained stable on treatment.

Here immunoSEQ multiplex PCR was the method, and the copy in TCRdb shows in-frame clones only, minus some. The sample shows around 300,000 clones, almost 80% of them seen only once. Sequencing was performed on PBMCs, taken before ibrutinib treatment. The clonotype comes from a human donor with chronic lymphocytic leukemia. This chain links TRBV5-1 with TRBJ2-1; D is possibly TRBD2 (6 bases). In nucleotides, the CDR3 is TGCGCCAGCAGCTTGGAGCTCCCGGGGGAAGATGAGCAGTTCTTC. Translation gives CASSLELPGEDEQFF.